A single TCR beta chain is shown here with its context. This sample was taken from a study of CD8 T cells in Susac syndrome. The RNA, about 0.45 to 1 ug, was put through reverse transcription using random hexamers. TCRdb independently ran MiXCR on the immunoSEQ multiplex PCR reads; one entry per CDR3 protein. The sample holds approximately 140,000 distinct CDR3 sequences, roughly 80% seen once. The V gene lost 3 bases and the J gene lost 2 bases, with 21 bases spanning the gap. Per germline, CDR1 KGHSH and CDR2 LQKENI. This CDR3 has 18 residues. What was sequenced was CD8+ T cells from PBMCs. The rearrangement links TRBV18 to TRBJ2-3; D ambiguous. The sequence was obtained from a human donor with multiple sclerosis. CDR3 in amino acids: CASSPSLKDPSNTDTQYF. The CDR3 region has the DNA TGTGCCAGCTCACCTAGCCTCAAAGACCCATCGAACACAGATACGCAGTATTTT.